Given below is one T cell receptor (beta chain) in context. Its target is not known. Mismatch with germline at one junction end may stem from a read error. These data belong to a study of tumor and adjacent non-tumor tissue in lung cancer. Study context: Samples averaged roughly 4.3 million productive TCRbeta reads each.

This sample's RNA came from whole unsorted tissue. Germline CDR1 is SGHNT and CDR2 is YENEEA. The CDR3 covers 15 residues. Study results and limitations: Tumor repertoires had a smaller top 100 clone share than normal lung.

The library came from three nested PCR rounds adapted from ARM-PCR protocols. TCRdb analysed the multiplex PCR reads with MiXCR anew, one entry per CDR3 protein. Among about 93,000 distinct CDR3 sequences listed, about 66% were seen once. The TCR originated in a man in his sixties with non-small cell lung cancer. The sequencing sample was made of lung tumor tissue. The chain combines TRBV11-3 with TRBJ2-1, with 7 positions matching TRBD2. The chain's CDR3 is CASSHGTNGSDEQFF. As DNA, the CDR3 is TGTGCTAGCAGCCACGGGACTAACGGGAGCGATGAGCAGTTCTTC.